The T cell receptor (beta chain) under discussion was sequenced for a study of blood T cell repertoires in COVID-19. Trimming removed 6 bases at V and 1 base at J, with 15 bases between. Germline loops: CDR1 MNHEY, CDR2 SMNVEV (reference sequence). This CDR3 has 15 amino acids. TCRdb keeps only in-frame clones here, not all; method: immunoSEQ multiplex PCR. The table records around 120,000 clones, roughly 90% of them present only once. The receptor was derived from a man aged 50 to 59 with acute or convalescent COVID-19. The chain couples TRBV27 to TRBJ1-2; D gene unclear. The sample comprised peripheral blood. CDR3 amino acids: CASRPGFFYNYGYTF. DNA of the CDR3: TGTGCCAGCAGGCCGGGTTTTTTCTATAACTATGGCTACACCTTC.